The next 17 T cell receptor beta chains were all read from a single sample in a study of T cells in Graves' hyperthyroidism and ophthalmopathy (dated by TCRdb to about 2019). Library prep was done by multiplex PCR. The listed sequencing device is Illumina HiSeq 2000. TCR beta CDR3 regions were amplified from RNA transcripts. For the first round of RT-PCR on the TCR CDR3, the HTBI primer set was used together with the Qiagen OneStep RT-PCR kit. TCRdb itself trimmed the public reads at Q25 with fastp, ran MiXCR and retained productive beta chains. Merged by CDR3 protein, the rows form single entries marked with the most common genes and DNA. For this sample there are around 560,000 distinct CDR3 sequences; 15% to 20% appear just once. The top ten hold roughly 18% of the sample. Sequenced: blood. The receptors here all came from a woman aged 18-29 years with Graves' hyperthyroidism.

The chain carries TRBV5-6 and TRBJ1-1, with a weak D call TRBD1 (5 bases). The CDR3 has 16 amino acids. Germline assignment: CDR1 SGHDT and CDR2 YYEEEE. With 4 bases removed from V and 11 bases from J, the gap between germline ends came to 27 bases. For the CDR3, the DNA is TGTGCCAGCAGCCTGTCGGACGGAGGGACGCCGCCGTTGGCTTTCTTT. Translation: CASSLSDGGTPPLAFF.

This chain connects TRBV2 to TRBJ1-2; D not certain. This CDR3 has 10 residues. CDR1 SNHLY and CDR2 FYNNEI come from the germline V gene. V gave up 8 bases and J gave up 7 bases, with 8 bases separating them. Here the CDR3 reads CASHFSGYTF. The CDR3 coding sequence is TGTGCCAGCCATTTTTCTGGCTACACCTTC. Drawing the rest from reference TRBV2 and TRBJ1-2, the complete variable domain is EPEVTQTPSHQVTQMGQEVILRCVPISNHLYFYWYRQILGQKVEFLVSFYNNEISEKSEIFDDQFSVERPDGSNFTLKIRSTKLEDSAMYFCASHFSGYTFGSGTRLTVV.

V usage is TRBV25-1 and J usage is TRBJ2-7; TRBD1 might be the D (6 bases). The ends were cut back, 2 bases at V and 7 bases at J, with 15 bases in the middle. The CDR3 is 14 residues long. The germline V gene encodes CDR1 MGHDK and CDR2 SYGVNS. This CDR3 reads CASSEGIITGEQYF. The CDR3 coding sequence is TGTGCCAGCAGTGAAGGTATTATCACAGGGGAGCAGTACTTC.

This clonotype was counted between two and nine times. J is TRBJ2-3 and V is TRBV5-1; the match to TRBD2 covers 8 bases. Germline CDR1 and CDR2: SGHRS and YFSETQ. The ends lost 3 bases at V and 0 bases at J; junction bases unmatched: 18. This CDR3 has 20 amino acids. The CDR3 DNA reads as TGCGCCAGCAGCTCCTGGTGGGAAGCGGGGGCCCGTGCTAGCACAGATACGCAGTATTTT. It specifies CASSSWWEAGARASTDTQYF.

With regard to this clonotype: A much bigger clone sits one base away, suggesting this may be a read error. The J gene is TRBJ1-3, the V gene TRBV30; unclear D gene. Germline CDR1 and CDR2: GTSNPN and SVGIG (reference sequence). The CDR3 totals 15 residues. Trimming cost V 1 base and J 2 bases, with 12 bases left between them. Written as DNA, the CDR3 is TGTGCCTGGAGTGAGGTGGGGTTGCCTGGAAACACCATATATTTT. Protein: CAWSEVGLPGNTIYF.

This clonotype has at least ten counts. The rearrangement joins TRBV7-2 to TRBJ2-3, with 7 bases fitting TRBD2. Trimming cost V 5 bases and J 2 bases; bases outside gene matches: 22. There are 20 residues in the CDR3. The V gene's germline CDR1 is SGHTA and CDR2 FQGNSA. CDR3 amino acids: CASSLSPVLAGESFTDTQYF. CDR3 DNA: TGTGCCAGCAGCCTATCCCCCGTGCTGGCGGGAGAAAGCTTCACAGATACGCAGTATTTT. Variable domain in full (rest from reference TRBV7-2 and TRBJ2-3): GAGVSQSPSNKVTEKGKDVELRCDPISGHTALYWYRQSLGQGLEFLIYFQGNSAPDKSGLPSDRFSAERTGGSVSTLTIQRTQQEDSAVYLCASSLSPVLAGESFTDTQYFGPGTRLTVL.

V and J are TRBV13 and TRBJ1-1, with D possibly TRBD1 on 6 matching bases. This CDR3 contains 17 residues. The V and J ends lost 4 bases and 3 bases respectively, with 21 bases between them. Germline lookup yields CDR1 PRHDT and CDR2 FYEKMQ (reference sequence). CDR3 protein: CASSSRDKDLRYTEAFF. The CDR3, as DNA: TGTGCCAGCAGCTCCCGGGACAAGGATCTCAGGTACACTGAAGCTTTCTTT.

This clonotype was seen ten or more times. The chain combines TRBV11-2 with TRBJ2-7; D remains ambiguous. Germline V gene lookup returns CDR1 SGHAT and CDR2 FQNNGV. This CDR3 region has 14 residues. Trimming removed 2 bases from V and 3 bases from J, with 11 bases in between. DNA of the CDR3: TGTGCCAGCAGCTTAAGCCAGGATCTCTACGAGCAGTACTTC. Its translation: CASSLSQDLYEQYF. The whole variable domain, remainder taken from reference TRBV11-2 and TRBJ2-7, is EAGVAQSPRYKIIEKRQSVAFWCNPISGHATLYWYQQILGQGPKLLIQFQNNGVVDDSQLPKDRFSAERLKGVDSTLKIQPAKLEDSAVYLCASSLSQDLYEQYFGPGTRLTVT.

This chain joins TRBV29-1 and TRBJ2-7; 8 nucleotides align to TRBD1. The CDR3 has 11 amino acids. The junction had 4 bases not matched to a gene; V was cut back by 6 bases and J by 6 bases. Germline V gene data show CDR1 as SQVTM and CDR2 as ANQGSEA. The CDR3 region is CSVGQGSEQYF. The CDR3 region has the DNA TGCAGCGTCGGACAGGGAAGCGAGCAGTACTTC.

The genes are TRBV6-6 and TRBJ2-1; D could derive from TRBD1 or TRBD2 (6 bases each). V lost 2 bases to trimming and J lost 0 bases, with 26 bases between them. This CDR3 contains 21 residues. Germline V lookup: CDR1 MNHNY, CDR2 SVGAGI (reference sequence). This chain's CDR3 is CASSYPSSGRGGQSSYNEQFF. In DNA form, the CDR3 reads TGTGCCAGCAGTTACCCCTCGAGTGGGAGAGGGGGGCAGAGCTCCTACAATGAGCAGTTCTTC.

This clonotype was seen many times. V usage is TRBV12-3 or TRBV12-4 and J usage is TRBJ2-7; no firm D call. V dropped 5 bases and J dropped 9 bases, with 11 bases sitting between them. This CDR3 has 11 residues. The CDR3 loop is CASSTSRTQYF. The CDR3, as DNA: TGTGCCAGCAGTACCTCCCGGACGCAGTACTTC.

This sequence joins TRBV14 and TRBJ1-4; D gene ambiguous. The CDR3 sequence is 14 residues long. V lost 2 bases to trimming and J lost 3 bases, with 7 bases between them. Germline V gene data show CDR1 as SGHDN and CDR2 as FVKESK. CDR3 nucleotides: TGTGCCAGCAGCCAACAGAAAGCTAATGAAAAACTGTTTTTT. Translated, it gives CASSQQKANEKLFF.

Remarks on this clonotype: A junction boundary mismatches the germline segment, possibly from a read error. V is TRBV11-2 and J is TRBJ1-1, with D possibly TRBD1 on 6 matching bases. Germline V gene lookup returns CDR1 SGHAT and CDR2 FQNNGV. The CDR3 has 17 residues. The CDR3 is CASSPKGGGGRNTAAFF. In DNA, the CDR3 is TGTGCCAGCAGCCCTAAAGGGGGGGGGGGAAGGAACACTGCAGCTTTCTTT.

Concerning this clonotype: The junction differs from germline at one of its ends, possibly a read error. The genes are TRBV3-1 and TRBJ2-1, with TRBD2 matching over 9 bases. The CDR3 covers 16 residues. CDR1 is LGHDT, CDR2 YNNKEL, per germline (reference sequence). The CDR3 DNA sequence: TGTACCAGCAGCCAAGAACGCGGCGGGGGGGACAATGAGCAGTTCTTC. Protein product: CTSSQERGGGDNEQFF.

This clonotype was seen at least ten times. The chain couples TRBV28 to TRBJ1-2; D unresolved. The CDR3 has 12 amino acids. Looked up from germline, CDR1 is MDHEN and CDR2 is SYDVKM. V was shortened by 6 bases and J by 4 bases, with 9 bases between the two germline ends. CDR3 loop: CASRRGIYGYTF. CDR3 DNA sequence: TGTGCCAGCAGGCGGGGTATCTATGGCTACACCTTC.

This clonotype was seen a few times. The rearrangement links TRBV7-2 to TRBJ2-7, with a tentative D call TRBD1 (5 bases). This CDR3 is 16 amino acids long. With 5 bases removed from V and 5 bases from J, the gap between germline ends came to 22 bases. The germline gives CDR1 SGHTA, CDR2 FQGNSA. The CDR3 sequence: CASSPRATGLWNEQYF. CDR3 in DNA: TGTGCCAGCAGCCCACGGGCCACAGGTCTTTGGAACGAGCAGTACTTC.

Remarks on this clonotype: A much larger clone differs by one base, so this may be a read error. The rearrangement uses TRBV7-9 and TRBJ2-3; maybe TRBD1 (6 bases). V was shortened by 4 bases and J by 1 base, with 18 bases between the two germline ends. In germline, CDR1 is SEHNR, CDR2 FQNEAQ (reference sequence). The CDR3 is 17 residues long. This CDR3 is CASSSYGQRPRTDTQYF. The CDR3 DNA is TGTGCCAGCAGCTCCTACGGACAGAGGCCCCGCACAGATACGCAGTATTTT.